This TCR beta chain was identified during a study of blood T cell repertoires in COVID-19. Germline loops: CDR1 LNHDA, CDR2 SQIVND (reference sequence). V lost 4 bases, J lost 16 bases, and 14 bases lay in between. The CDR3 covers 11 residues. The data were produced by immunoSEQ multiplex PCR, yet TCRdb's version contains in-frame clones alone and is incomplete. The sample yields about 240,000 clones, more than 80% seen once. V is TRBV19 and J is TRBJ1-5, with D possibly being TRBD1 (5 bases). This TCR was recovered from an elderly woman with COVID-19, enrolled during active disease. Material for sequencing was peripheral blood. The CDR3 protein is CASSTRQRVHF. CDR3 coding DNA: TGTGCCAGTAGTACCCGACAGAGAGTTCATTTT.